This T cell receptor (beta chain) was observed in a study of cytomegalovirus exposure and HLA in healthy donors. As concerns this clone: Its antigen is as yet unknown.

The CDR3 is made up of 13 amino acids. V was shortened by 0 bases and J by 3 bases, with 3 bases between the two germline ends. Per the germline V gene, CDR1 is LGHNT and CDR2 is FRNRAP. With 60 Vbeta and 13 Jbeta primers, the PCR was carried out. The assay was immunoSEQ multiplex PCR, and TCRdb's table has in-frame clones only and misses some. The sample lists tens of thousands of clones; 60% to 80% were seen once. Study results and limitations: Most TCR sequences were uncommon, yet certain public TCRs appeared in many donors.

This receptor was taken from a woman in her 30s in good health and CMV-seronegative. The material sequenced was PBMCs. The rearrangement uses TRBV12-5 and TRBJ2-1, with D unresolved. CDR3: CASGLVYYNEQFF. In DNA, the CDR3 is TGTGCTAGTGGTTTGGTTTACTACAATGAGCAGTTCTTC.